This TCR beta chain appears in the sequencing data of a study of T-cell reconstitution after alpha-beta-depleted transplantation in children (dated by TCRdb to the mid-2010s). Regarding the complete study: The study quantitatively tracked T-cell immune reconstitution after TCRalphabeta/CD19-depleted allogeneic hematopoietic cell transplantation in children using TCR repertoire profiling.

V was cut back by 5 bases and J by 6 bases, leaving a gap of 19 bases between them. CDR3 length: 15 amino acids, cysteine to phenylalanine. The read is trimmed to its CDR3 DNA, 45 bases read in frame from base 1. CDR1 KGHSH and CDR2 LQKENI were looked up in the germline V gene. Library prep was done by PCR. Sequencing was carried out with an Illumina HiSeq 2500. To normalize quantification of the TCRbeta repertoire, the TCR libraries were built with molecular barcoding that relied on unique molecular identifiers. The public reads were reanalyzed by TCRdb: fastp trimming at Q25, MiXCR alignment, in-frame beta chains only. Every CDR3 protein is listed once, alongside the most common genes and DNA of its rows. The table for this sample lists about 420,000 distinct CDR3 sequences; approximately 10% of them were counted only once. 5% to 6.5% of the sample comes from the top ten. Regarding this clonotype: Its recognized antigen is unknown. Base qualities are not at hand, and no much larger clone is one base apart.

This chain joins TRBV18 to TRBJ1-1, with a tentative D gene TRBD1 over 6 matching bases. The sequence derives from a human donor who donated a stem cell graft to a child with acute myeloid leukemia. The specimen comprised PBMCs from the stem cell graft donor, sampled from the stem cell graft. The nucleotide sequence is TGTGCCAGCTCAATAAACGAACAGGGTCAGGCTGAAGCTTTCTTT. Its coded protein is CASSINEQGQAEAFF.